This note documents a single T cell receptor beta chain sequence. This CDR3 region has 14 residues. CDR1 and CDR2 (germline): SNHLY, FYNNEI. Trimming stripped 6 bases from V and 3 bases from J, with 14 bases between. This sample is drawn from a study of blood T cell repertoires in COVID-19. Clones were read by immunoSEQ multiplex PCR, and TCRdb kept only the in-frame ones, dropping some. The repertoire holds 60,000 to 70,000 clones, with over 75% as singletons. The TCR comes from a man older than 75 with acute or convalescent COVID-19. Material: peripheral blood. This chain joins TRBV2 and TRBJ2-5; D possibly corresponds to TRBD2 (6 bases). This CDR3 reads CASRRGLGKETQYF. CDR3 nucleotide sequence: TGTGCCAGCAGGCGGGGTCTGGGGAAAGAGACCCAGTACTTC.